A selection of T cell receptor beta chains follows, all from one sample in a study of control samples from healthy donors and cancer patients. Sequencing used immunoSEQ multiplex PCR; TCRdb keeps in-frame clones, though not all of them. The sample has roughly 100,000 clones; approximately 90% are singletons. The sequencing input was blood. The receptors come from a young woman in good health. The CDR3 runs from the conserved cysteine through the conserved F or W. D genes are given only for firm matches. Clone size, where shown, is once, few, many, or a class for clones that have expanded.

-,-,TRBJ1-3,TRBV19,TGTGCCAGTAGTCAGGATGTCTCTGGAAACACCATATATTTT,CASSQDVSGNTIYF
-,-,TRBJ2-7,TRBV29-1,TGCAGCGTTGTAGGGACGGCTACCTACGAGCAGTACTTC,CSVVGTATYEQYF
-,-,TRBJ1-4,TRBV5-6,TGTGCCAGCAGCTTGGTGCTAGATGAAAAACTGTTTTTT,CASSLVLDEKLFF
-,-,TRBJ2-2,TRBV2,TGTGCCAGCGCCGAGGGGTTCGCGAACACCGGGGAGCTGTTTTTT,CASAEGFANTGELFF
-,-,TRBJ1-2,TRBV28,TGTGCCAGCAGTCCGAGTTTACAGGGACGGATAGGGGATGGCTACACCTTC,CASSPSLQGRIGDGYTF
-,TRBD1,TRBJ2-7,TRBV6-5,TGTGCCAGCAGTCAACAGGGGGTCTCCTACGAGCAGTACTTC,CASSQQGVSYEQYF
-,TRBD1,TRBJ1-4,TRBV30,TGTGCCTTATCTAGGGACAGGGGGCTGGAAACTAATGAAAAACTGTTTTTT,CALSRDRGLETNEKLFF
-,-,TRBJ1-1,TRBV9,TGTGCCAGCAGCGTAGGGAGAGCGAACACTGAAGCTTTCTTT,CASSVGRANTEAFF
-,TRBD1,TRBJ1-1,TRBV27,TGTGCCAGCATCAGCCGACAGGGGTTGAACACTGAAGCTTTCTTT,CASISRQGLNTEAFF
-,TRBD2,TRBJ2-3,TRBV28,TGTGCCACACGGGGACTAGCGGTCACAGATACGCAGTATTTT,CATRGLAVTDTQYF
-,-,TRBJ2-2,TRBV27,TGTGCCAGCAGTTTATGGGTTAACACCGGGGAGCTGTTTTTT,CASSLWVNTGELFF
-,-,TRBJ1-3,TRBV9,TGTGCCAGCAGCGTAGGGGTTTTCAGCTCTGGAAACACCATATATTTT,CASSVGVFSSGNTIYF
-,-,TRBJ1-1,TRBV25-1,TGTGCCAGCAATCCAGGGGCCATGAACACTGAAGCTTTCTTT,CASNPGAMNTEAFF
once,TRBD1,TRBJ1-2,TRBV5-5,TGTGCCAGCAGTCTACCCAGGGGACAGGGGCTTGGTGGCTACACCTTC,CASSLPRGQGLGGYTF
-,-,TRBJ2-3,TRBV3-1/TRBV3-2,TGTGCCAGCAGCCAAGACCCGAGAGACGCTCGGGTCGGTACGCAGTATTTT,CASSQDPRDARVGTQYF
-,-,TRBJ1-4,TRBV14,TGTGCCAGCAGCCAAGAATTAGGGGAAGAAAAACTGTTTTTT,CASSQELGEEKLFF
-,-,TRBJ2-1,TRBV19,TGTGCCAGTAGTATACTAGCAAACTCCTACAATGAGCAGTTCTTC,CASSILANSYNEQFF
-,TRBD1,TRBJ2-5,TRBV27,TGTGCCAGCAGTTTAGTCCCCAGGGGGCTGGGGTACCAAGAGACCCAGTACTTC,CASSLVPRGLGYQETQYF
-,-,TRBJ1-1,TRBV7-2,TGTGCCAGCAGCCTCCAGAGAGGCAGGAACACTGAAGCTTTCTTT,CASSLQRGRNTEAFF
-,-,TRBJ2-3,TRBV6-2/TRBV6-3,TGTGCCAGCAGTTACTCGGTGGGAGGATCCGATACGCAGTATTTT,CASSYSVGGSDTQYF
-,TRBD1,TRBJ1-1,TRBV19,TGTGCCAGTAGTGTGGACAGGGGGCCCGCTGAAGCTTTCTTT,CASSVDRGPAEAFF
-,-,TRBJ1-1,TRBV7-9,TGTGCCAGCAGCTGGATACGGGGGGGTACGAACACTGAAGCTTTCTTT,CASSWIRGGTNTEAFF
-,-,TRBJ2-2,TRBV2,TGTGCCAGCAGAGCCCCAGTGCCCGGGGAGCTGTTTTTT,CASRAPVPGELFF
-,-,TRBJ1-5,TRBV11-1,TGTGCCAGCAGCACGCTAGCAAATCAGCCCCAGCATTTT,CASSTLANQPQHF
-,TRBD2,TRBJ2-3,TRBV5-6,TGTGCCAGCAGCTTGGGACTAGCGGGGGGGCCAGATACGCAGTATTTT,CASSLGLAGGPDTQYF
few,-,TRBJ2-7,TRBV7-8,TGTGCCAGCAGCTTCCCGGGACATAGCAACGAGCAGTACTTC,CASSFPGHSNEQYF
once,TRBD2,TRBJ2-1,TRBV4-2,TGTGCCAGCAGCCAAGCTGGCGGGAGGAGATGGAATGAGCAGTTCTTC,CASSQAGGRRWNEQFF
-,TRBD2,TRBJ2-1,TRBV14,TGTGCCAGCAGCCAAGTAACTAGCGGGTTCAATGAGCAGTTCTTC,CASSQVTSGFNEQFF
-,-,TRBJ1-5,TRBV9,TGTGCCAGCAGCACGAACGACAATCAGCCCCAGCATTTT,CASSTNDNQPQHF
-,-,TRBJ1-1,TRBV24-1,TGTGCCACCAGTGATTTTAGGGACGGTGAAGCTTTCTTT,CATSDFRDGEAFF
few,-,TRBJ1-5,TRBV2,TGTGCCAGCAGCCCCCTACTTTGGGGCAGTCAGCCCCAGCATTTT,CASSPLLWGSQPQHF
-,-,TRBJ1-6,TRBV27,TGTGCCAGCAGTTTACTTCCAGGCTCCTATAATTCACCCCTCCACTTT,CASSLLPGSYNSPLHF
-,TRBD1,TRBJ1-2,TRBV6-5,TGTGCCAGCAAACCACAGGGGGCGTCGGATGGCTACACCTTC,CASKPQGASDGYTF
-,-,TRBJ2-1,TRBV28,TGTGCCAGCAGTTTCCGCCCGAGCTCCCGCCACCTATACAATGAGCAGTTCTTC,CASSFRPSSRHLYNEQFF
-,-,TRBJ2-3,TRBV5-6,TGTGCCAGCAGCTTGTCCTGGGTCGGGGGCACAGATACGCAGTATTTT,CASSLSWVGGTDTQYF
-,-,TRBJ1-1,TRBV5-1,TGCGCCAGCAGCCGCCTCGACATGAACACTGAAGCTTTCTTT,CASSRLDMNTEAFF
-,-,TRBJ1-1,TRBV7-9,TGTGCCAGCAGCCACCCGGGGCGATCCGAAGCTTTCTTT,CASSHPGRSEAFF
-,-,TRBJ2-5,TRBV6-6,TGTGCCAGCAGTCAGGGGCTCGGGGTGAGGGTTGGCCAAGAGACCCAGTACTTC,CASSQGLGVRVGQETQYF
-,-,TRBJ2-3,TRBV2,TGTGCCAGCACAGGTTTGGTATCAGATACGCAGTATTTT,CASTGLVSDTQYF
-,-,TRBJ1-1,TRBV2,TGTGCCAGCAGTCTACGAGGGAACACTGAAGCTTTCTTT,CASSLRGNTEAFF
once,-,TRBJ2-3,TRBV9,TGTGCCAGCAGCGTAGGCGGCTGGGACACAGATACGCAGTATTTT,CASSVGGWDTDTQYF
once,-,TRBJ1-5,TRBV4-1,TGCGCCAGCAGCCAAATGGGACCTGGGGCCAGCAATCAGCCCCAGCATTTT,CASSQMGPGASNQPQHF
few,-,TRBJ2-7,TRBV7-9,TGTGCCAGCAGCTTAGGTTTCGGAACCTACGAGCAGTACTTC,CASSLGFGTYEQYF
-,-,TRBJ1-5,TRBV30,TGTGCCTGGAGTGTAGGGGGACCCACTCCAACAAAGCATTTT,CAWSVGGPTPTKHF
-,-,TRBJ1-3,TRBV7-2,TGTGCCAGCAGCTTAGGTTGGGTTTCTGGAAACACCATATATTTT,CASSLGWVSGNTIYF
-,TRBD2,TRBJ2-1,TRBV15,TGTGCCACCAGCAGAGATAGCGGGGGGGCCAATGAGCAGTTCTTC,CATSRDSGGANEQFF
-,-,TRBJ2-7,TRBV19,TGTGCCAGTAGTCCCTGGGACATACCCTACGAGCAGTACTTC,CASSPWDIPYEQYF
-,-,TRBJ1-3,TRBV30,TGTGCCTGGAGTGCCGACACCATATATTTT,CAWSADTIYF
-,-,TRBJ2-7,TRBV6-1,TGTGCCAGCAGTGAAGGGAGCTCCTACGAGCAGTACTTC,CASSEGSSYEQYF
-,-,TRBJ2-5,TRBV11-2,TGTGCCAGCAGCTTAGAGGGTGGGGTAGTGGAGACCCAGTACTTC,CASSLEGGVVETQYF
-,TRBD1,TRBJ2-7,TRBV15,TGTGCCACCAGCAGAGGGGAGACAGGGGGACTGAAGGAGCAGTACTTC,CATSRGETGGLKEQYF
-,-,TRBJ1-1,TRBV29-1,TGCAGCGCTAATGGTAGGAACACTGAAGCTTTCTTT,CSANGRNTEAFF
-,-,TRBJ1-5,TRBV5-6,TGTGCCAGCAGCCCGGGGGTCGGGATCACCCCCCAGCATTTT,CASSPGVGITPQHF
-,-,TRBJ1-1,TRBV4-1,TGCGCCAGCAGCCAAGCGACAGTTCCTAACACTGAAGCTTTCTTT,CASSQATVPNTEAFF
-,-,TRBJ2-1,TRBV29-1,TGCAGCGCGGACCCCTCCTACAATGAGCAGTTCTTC,CSADPSYNEQFF
-,-,TRBJ2-7,TRBV5-5,TGTGCCAGCAGCTGGACTCGCTCCAGCTCCTACGAGCAGTACTTC,CASSWTRSSSYEQYF
-,TRBD2,TRBJ2-1,TRBV14,TGTGCCAGCAGTCCCGGCGCTAGCGGGAGGGCATACAATGAGCAGTTCTTC,CASSPGASGRAYNEQFF
-,-,TRBJ2-5,TRBV19,TGTGCCAGTAGTATTGACTCGACGAGGGGACAGTACTTC,CASSIDSTRGQYF
once,-,TRBJ2-6,TRBV27,TGTGCCAGCAGTTCGACCCGGTGGACAGAAAACTCTGGGGCCAACGTCCTGACTTTC,CASSSTRWTENSGANVLTF
-,-,TRBJ2-3,TRBV6-5,TGTGCCAGCAGGACTCCCGGCACAGATACGCAGTATTTT,CASRTPGTDTQYF